The clone carrying this T cell receptor (beta chain) was detected only once. The data are from a study of blood T cell repertoires in COVID-19. Repertoires were generated with immunoSEQ multiplex PCR, while TCRdb's copy carries only in-frame clones and drops some. The table includes approximately 63,000 clones, 75% to 80% detected once. Germline CDR1 and CDR2: DFQATT and SNEGSKA (reference sequence). This CDR3 spans 11 amino acids. Between the trimmed V and J ends, which lost 5 bases and 4 bases, there was a span of 8 bases. This clonotype was sampled from an elderly woman with acute or convalescent COVID-19. This chain uses TRBV20-1 with TRBJ2-5; weak D call: TRBD2 (5 bases). The material sequenced was peripheral blood. Here the CDR3 reads CSAVLAETQYF. CDR3 DNA sequence: TGCAGTGCTGTGCTAGCAGAGACCCAGTACTTC.